This record covers a single T cell receptor (beta chain). These data come from a study of blood T cell repertoires in COVID-19. For the study at large: Sites in the United States, Italy and Spain provided acute and convalescent COVID-19 samples. Sample material is recorded as cDNA or gDNA derived from T cells, B-cell-depleted T cells, or PBMCs.

Germline V lookup: CDR1 SGHVS, CDR2 FNYEAQ. The CDR3 spans 14 residues. V gave up 4 bases and J gave up 6 bases, with 10 bases separating them. The study recruited people aged roughly 18 to 95 years across approximately 25 US areas. Method: immunoSEQ multiplex PCR; TCRdb's copy keeps in-frame clones and lacks some. This sample has roughly 200,000 clones; roughly 90% occur once, and the top ten carry about 4%. The sequenced sample consisted of PBMCs or T cells enriched from blood (not recorded which). The clonotype was recovered from a woman aged 40-49 years with acute COVID-19. The rearrangement uses TRBV7-6 and TRBJ1-6; possible D gene TRBD1, 6 bases. Here the CDR3 DNA reads TGTGCCAGCAGCTCTACAGGGCCTAATTCACCCCTCCACTTT. It codes for CASSSTGPNSPLHF.